This T cell receptor beta chain was retrieved from a study of CD8 T cells in Susac syndrome. After extraction with the RNeasy kit, roughly 0.5 to 1 ug of the RNA was reverse transcribed using random hexamers. MiXCR, applied by TCRdb to the immunoSEQ multiplex PCR reads, yields one record per CDR3 protein. This table holds around 270,000 distinct CDR3 sequences, approximately 89% found once. CDR1 DFQATT and CDR2 SNEGSKA come from the germline V gene (reference sequence). CDR3 length equals 14 residues. Germline trimming cut 2 bases from V and 6 bases from J; bases unmatched to any gene: 7. The specimen was CD8+ T cells from PBMCs. The source is a human donor with multiple sclerosis. The chain uses TRBV20-1 and TRBJ2-3, with TRBD1 identical over 8 bases. In nucleotides, the CDR3 is TGCAGTGCTAGAAACGGACAGGGTTTGGATACGCAGTATTTT. This sequence encodes CSARNGQGLDTQYF.